In this sample, the clone carrying this TCR beta chain turned up a few times. The antigen is not known. This specimen comes from a study of early T cells in non-severe SARS-CoV-2 infection. The wider study: Unpaired chains resulted from sequencing bulk RNA of unsorted whole blood. Points from the study as a whole: Sequences matched to VDJdb favored anti-spike CD8 responses, while private and CD4 specificities were missed.

Unique molecular identifiers tagged individual cDNA molecules. TCRdb passed the 5' RACE reads through MiXCR, listing each CDR3 protein once. The sample records fewer than 65,000 distinct CDR3 sequences, 7.5% to 10% being singletons. Trimming cost V 7 bases and J 3 bases; bases outside gene matches: 9. This CDR3 contains 14 residues. Per the germline V gene, CDR1 is MNHEY and CDR2 is SVGEGT. The TCR sequence derives from an adult who was a healthcare worker with PCR-confirmed SARS-CoV-2 infection or an uninfected control (not recorded which). The chain uses TRBV6-2 or TRBV6-3 and TRBJ2-7; 7 bases line up with TRBD1. The sequencing sample was made of whole blood. The CDR3 region is CASTPPGQIYEQYF. The DNA of the CDR3 is TGTGCCAGCACCCCTCCGGGACAGATCTACGAGCAGTACTTC.